Each of the 26 T cell receptor beta chains below was sequenced from the same sample in a study of blood T cell repertoires in COVID-19. Here immunoSEQ multiplex PCR was the method, and the copy in TCRdb shows in-frame clones only, minus some. The sample lists over 100,000 clones; approximately 81% were seen once. Material: peripheral blood. Every receptor here comes from a man in his forties with acute or convalescent COVID-19.

This chain joins TRBV19 and TRBJ2-1; 7 bases map to TRBD2. Germline CDR1 reads LNHDA; CDR2 reads SQIVND (reference sequence). The CDR3 contains 14 residues. The V and J ends lost 4 bases and 3 bases, in that order; junction bases with no gene match: 3. The CDR3 region has the DNA TGTGCCAGTAGTAGGCGGGAGTTCTACAATGAGCAGTTCTTC. Its translation: CASSRREFYNEQFF.

J is TRBJ2-1 and V is TRBV19; D unclear. Trimming stripped 4 bases from V and 6 bases from J, with 16 bases between. CDR1 is LNHDA, CDR2 SQIVND, per germline (reference sequence). CDR3 length: 15 residues. DNA of the CDR3: TGTGCCAGTAGTACCTGGCTCTCGTCCCCCAATGAGCAGTTCTTC. Protein sequence: CASSTWLSSPNEQFF.

The rearrangement uses TRBV6-1 and TRBJ1-1, with D possibly being TRBD1 (5 bases). Deletions cut 2 bases from V and 7 bases from J, with 8 bases between. The CDR3 is made up of 12 amino acids. The V gene's germline CDR1 is MNHNS and CDR2 SASEGT. The CDR3 spells CASSEKGDEAFF. In DNA form, the CDR3 reads TGTGCCAGCAGTGAAAAAGGGGATGAAGCTTTCTTT.

This sequence joins TRBV2 and TRBJ1-3; 11 bases are shared with TRBD1. The germline V gene encodes CDR1 SNHLY and CDR2 FYNNEI. The CDR3 runs to 18 residues. Trimming removed 5 bases from V and 1 base from J; junction bases left unmatched: 10. CDR3 DNA sequence: TGTGCCAGCAGTCCTCGAGGAGGACAGGGGGCATCTGGAAACACCATATATTTT. This codes for CASSPRGGQGASGNTIYF. Drawing the rest from reference TRBV2 and TRBJ1-3, the complete variable domain is EPEVTQTPSHQVTQMGQEVILRCVPISNHLYFYWYRQILGQKVEFLVSFYNNEISEKSEIFDDQFSVERPDGSNFTLKIRSTKLEDSAMYFCASSPRGGQGASGNTIYFGEGSWLTVV.

J is TRBJ2-7 and V is TRBV7-9; D is possibly TRBD2 (6 bases). The V gene's germline CDR1 is SEHNR and CDR2 FQNEAQ (reference sequence). The CDR3 loop spans 13 amino acids. Trimming removed 8 bases from V and 0 bases from J, with 11 bases in between. CDR3 in DNA: TGTGCCAGCGGCCGGGACTTCTCCTACGAGCAGTACTTC. Amino acid sequence: CASGRDFSYEQYF.

V is TRBV29-1 and J is TRBJ2-1; tentative D call: TRBD2 (6 bases). Trimming took 3 bases from V and 4 from J, leaving 13 bases between them. Germline CDR1 SQVTM, CDR2 ANQGSEA. This CDR3 has 14 amino acids. The CDR3 sequence is CSVERDSSYNEQFF. The CDR3 coding sequence is TGCAGCGTTGAGAGGGACTCATCGTACAATGAGCAGTTCTTC.

V gene TRBV15 combines with J gene TRBJ2-7, with TRBD1 matching 7 bases. This CDR3 comprises 19 residues. Germline assignment: CDR1 LNHNV and CDR2 YYDKDF (reference sequence). Germline trimming cut 3 bases from V and 4 bases from J; bases unmatched to any gene: 21. The CDR3 sequence is CATSRARQGVRRVYYEQYF. The CDR3, as DNA: TGTGCCACCAGCAGGGCCCGACAGGGCGTACGGCGGGTCTATTACGAGCAGTACTTC.

J is TRBJ2-7 and V is TRBV2, with 7 bases that match TRBD2. The CDR3 covers 15 residues. Trimming removed 4 bases from V and 4 bases from J; junction bases left unmatched: 10. The germline gives CDR1 SNHLY, CDR2 FYNNEI. CDR3 sequence reads: CASSAQRGSLYEQYF. In DNA form, the CDR3 reads TGTGCCAGCAGTGCGCAGCGGGGTTCCCTTTACGAGCAGTACTTC.

This rearrangement joins TRBV7-2 to TRBJ2-1; 11 bases are a match to TRBD1. The CDR3 covers 16 residues. CDR1 is SGHTA, CDR2 FQGNSA, per germline. V lost 5 bases, J lost 6 bases, and 9 bases stayed unmatched. CDR3 amino acids: CASSPKDRGLGNEQFF. CDR3 DNA: TGTGCCAGCAGCCCGAAGGACAGGGGGCTCGGCAATGAGCAGTTCTTC.

This clone was seen only once. The chain joins TRBV6-6 to TRBJ1-2; 11 bases map to TRBD1. This CDR3 is built from 15 residues. With V trimmed by 7 bases and J by 2 bases, 6 bases remained unmatched. Germline V CDR1 and CDR2: MNHNY, SVGAGI (reference sequence). CDR3: CASTPDRGQNYGYTF. The CDR3 nucleotides are TGTGCCAGCACCCCGGACAGGGGGCAGAACTATGGCTACACCTTC.

This sequence joins TRBV2 and TRBJ2-1; D is possibly TRBD1 (5 bases). Between the trimmed V and J ends, which lost 5 bases and 0 bases, there was a span of 11 bases. The CDR3 has 15 amino acids. The germline V gene has CDR1 SNHLY and CDR2 FYNNEI. The CDR3 coding sequence is TGTGCCAGCAGTCGACAGTCTTCCTCCTACAATGAGCAGTTCTTC. This encodes CASSRQSSSYNEQFF.

V gene TRBV7-6 combines with J gene TRBJ2-1; 10 bases are shared with TRBD1. The CDR3 totals 14 residues. Trimming took 5 bases from V and 8 from J; bases not matched to a gene: 6. Germline CDR1 reads SGHVS; CDR2 reads FNYEAQ. CDR3 in amino acids: CASSQPGQGYEQFF. Written as DNA, the CDR3 is TGTGCCAGCAGCCAACCGGGACAGGGGTATGAGCAGTTCTTC.

The gene calls are TRBV4-2 and TRBJ1-6; no clear D gene. The CDR3 has 17 amino acids. Germline CDR1 LGHNA, CDR2 YNFKEQ. Trimming cost V 0 bases and J 8 bases, with 17 bases left between them. The CDR3 spells CASSQDTSTGTYSPLHF. CDR3 sequence (DNA): TGTGCCAGCAGCCAAGATACCTCGACGGGAACTTATTCACCCCTCCACTTT.

CDR3 in amino acids: CSVRTSGSKDEQFF. The CDR3, as DNA: TGCAGCGTCCGAACTAGCGGGAGTAAGGATGAGCAGTTCTTC. The chain has TRBV29-1 and TRBJ2-1; TRBD2 agrees at 11 bases. This CDR3 is 14 amino acids long. CDR1 and CDR2 (germline): SQVTM, ANQGSEA. The V segment lost 6 bases and the J segment 8 bases; nucleotides outside the gene matches: 9.

The genes are TRBV18 and TRBJ1-1, with D possibly TRBD1 on 6 matching bases. Trimming shortened V by 0 bases and J by 9 bases, and 14 bases separated the two germline ends. This CDR3 comprises 14 residues. CDR1 and CDR2 from the germline V gene are KGHSH and LQKENI. In DNA, the CDR3 is TGTGCCAGCTCACCACCGCCTCTCGACAGGAAAGCTTTCTTT. Residues: CASSPPPLDRKAFF. The complete variable domain, with remaining parts taken from reference TRBV18 and TRBJ1-1, reads NAGVMQNPRHLVRRRGQEARLRCSPMKGHSHVYWYRQLPEEGLKFMVYLQKENIIDESGMPKERFSAEFPKEGPSILRIQQVVRGDSAAYFCASSPPPLDRKAFFGQGTRLTVV.

This chain uses TRBV28 with TRBJ1-6, with TRBD1 as a possible D gene (6 bases). Between the trimmed V and J ends, which lost 5 bases and 0 bases, there was a span of 14 bases. This CDR3 has 17 residues. Germline V gene lookup returns CDR1 MDHEN and CDR2 SYDVKM. The CDR3 protein is CASSPGDTSSYNSPLHF. In DNA, the CDR3 is TGTGCCAGCAGTCCCGGGGACACCAGCTCCTATAATTCACCCCTCCACTTT.

The V gene is TRBV3-1 (or the pseudogene TRBV3-2), the J gene TRBJ2-4; possible D gene TRBD1, 5 bases. The CDR3 has 17 residues. In germline, CDR1 is LGHDT, CDR2 YNNKEL (reference sequence). V gave up 0 bases and J gave up 8 bases, with 20 bases separating them. The CDR3 DNA sequence: TGTGCCAGCAGCCAAGATAAGGCCTTTAGGGGCAGAGACATTCAGTACTTC. The encoded protein is CASSQDKAFRGRDIQYF.

The gene calls are TRBV27 and TRBJ2-1, with 8 bases matching TRBD1. V lost 0 bases, J lost 9 bases, and 4 bases stayed unmatched. The CDR3 sequence is 14 residues long. Germline V gene lookup returns CDR1 MNHEY and CDR2 SMNVEV (reference sequence). Written as DNA, the CDR3 is TGTGCCAGCAGTTTATCCTACAGGGGGAGTGAGCAGTTCTTC. Amino acids: CASSLSYRGSEQFF.

The chain links TRBV27 to TRBJ1-5, with D possibly being TRBD1 (5 bases). The V end lost 2 bases, the J end lost 7 bases, and 15 bases lay between the germline ends. This CDR3 is built from 15 residues. Germline lookup yields CDR1 MNHEY and CDR2 SMNVEV (reference sequence). The CDR3 region has the DNA TGTGCCAGCAGTTTAAGGCAGGGAGGAGGCCAGCCCCAGCATTTT. It codes for CASSLRQGGGQPQHF.

CDR3 region: CASSLDRGRNQPQHF. In DNA form, the CDR3 reads TGCGCCAGCAGCCTCGACAGGGGGCGGAATCAGCCCCAGCATTTT. The rearrangement links TRBV4-1 to TRBJ1-5, with TRBD1 identical over 10 bases. The V gene end was trimmed by 4 bases and the J gene end by 4 bases; junction bases not matched to a gene: 4. Germline CDR1 MGHRA, CDR2 YSYEKL. The CDR3 is 15 residues long.

The V gene is TRBV6-1, the J gene TRBJ2-1; a weak D match, TRBD2 (6 bases). V gave up 2 bases and J gave up 3 bases, with 23 bases separating them. Germline values: CDR1 MNHNS, CDR2 SASEGT. This CDR3 comprises 19 residues. The CDR3 loop is CASSERGGGTSPVYNEQFF. In nucleotides, the CDR3 is TGTGCCAGCAGTGAAAGAGGAGGAGGGACTTCCCCCGTCTACAATGAGCAGTTCTTC.

J is TRBJ2-7 and V is TRBV18; weak D call: TRBD1 (6 bases). The V end lost 1 base, the J end lost 0 bases, and 7 bases lay between the germline ends. The CDR3 length is 14 residues. In germline, CDR1 is KGHSH, CDR2 LQKENI. CDR3 residues: CASSPQDSSYEQYF. CDR3 DNA sequence: TGTGCCAGCTCACCACAGGACAGCTCCTACGAGCAGTACTTC. Full variable domain (missing parts from reference TRBV18 and TRBJ2-7): NAGVMQNPRHLVRRRGQEARLRCSPMKGHSHVYWYRQLPEEGLKFMVYLQKENIIDESGMPKERFSAEFPKEGPSILRIQQVVRGDSAAYFCASSPQDSSYEQYFGPGTRLTVT.

A few counts support this clone. The V call is TRBV7-3, the J call TRBJ1-6; TRBD1 is a possible D gene (6 bases). V was trimmed by 0 bases and J by 9 bases, leaving 6 bases between them. Per the germline V gene, CDR1 is SGHTA and CDR2 is FQGTGA. CDR3 size: 13 residues. The CDR3 coding sequence is TGTGCCAGCAGCTTAACGGACAGTTCACCCCTCCACTTT. The encoded protein is CASSLTDSSPLHF.

This clone was seen more than once but under ten times. The chain recombines TRBV2 with TRBJ2-1, with TRBD2 identical over 10 bases. V dropped 2 bases and J dropped 7; count of bases not matched to a gene: 11. CDR1 SNHLY and CDR2 FYNNEI come from the germline V gene. The CDR3 extends over 17 amino acids. DNA of the CDR3: TGTGCCAGCAGTGAAAGGGTAGCGGGGGGCTTAGGAAATGAGCAGTTCTTC. Protein: CASSERVAGGLGNEQFF.

This chain joins TRBV12-3 or TRBV12-4 and TRBJ2-4; 7 bases are a match to TRBD2. The CDR3 consists of 13 residues. Trimming removed 4 bases from V and 9 bases from J; junction bases left unmatched: 6. CDR3 bases: TGTGCCAGCAGTTCCGGGGGGTGGGGCATTCAGTACTTC. This encodes CASSSGGWGIQYF.

This chain joins TRBV18 and TRBJ2-1, with TRBD2 matching over 9 bases. CDR3 length: 14 residues. V lost 5 bases and J lost 6; bases outside the gene matches: 5. The V gene's germline CDR1 is KGHSH and CDR2 LQKENI. CDR3 sequence: CASSAGGPLNEQFF. The CDR3 DNA is TGTGCCAGCTCAGCGGGAGGGCCGCTCAATGAGCAGTTCTTC.